The clone carrying this T cell receptor beta chain was detected only once. Antigen: not known. Sequencing used immunoSEQ version 4 in survey mode. Clones were read by immunoSEQ multiplex PCR, and TCRdb kept only the in-frame ones, dropping some. The sample holds about 45,000 clones, more than 80% seen once. The CDR3 totals 13 residues. Trimming cost V 7 bases and J 2 bases, with 11 bases left between them. Cells were stimulated nonspecifically with anti-CD3/anti-CD28 magnetic beads. Sorting of responding CD4+ T cells relied on upregulated CD40 ligand together with CD69. Donors had CD4+ T cell counts above 400 cells/uL and were CMV-seropositive. The sample comes from a study of persistence of HIV-infected CD4 T cells. Study background: Antigen stimulation activated a lower proportion of cells, more of them memory, than anti-CD3/anti-CD28 stimulation.

Study-wide findings and caveats: The rare CMV-responding cells with HIV-1 proviruses were not separately TCR-sequenced.

The chain links TRBV12-3 or TRBV12-4 to TRBJ1-1, with D unresolved. This sample comprised CD4+ T cells sorted from PBMCs after roughly 18-hour stimulation, obtained from a patient who received antiretroviral therapy. The TCR was taken from an adult woman with HIV who was CMV-seropositive. CDR3 bases: TGTGCCAGCACCCCCCCGTCTAACACTGAAGCTTTCTTT. Amino acid sequence: CASTPPSNTEAFF.